This T cell receptor beta chain was sequenced for a study of OX40 agonist ivuxolimab in advanced cancers. Turning to the study itself: People who had prior anti-PD-1, anti-PD-L1 or anti-CTLA-4 therapy could take part, and roughly 44% had some. Study outcomes and limitations: Expansion of clones was among the lowest in partial responders at 0.1-3.0 mg/kg. CD4+ T cells averaged fewer expanded clones than CD8+ T cells.

V was clipped by 1 base and J by 4 bases, with 8 bases between them. The germline CDR1 and CDR2 sequences are LNHNV and YYDKDF (reference sequence). The CDR3 contains 14 residues. Comments on this clone: Its cognate antigen is unknown.

Measured with immunoSEQ multiplex PCR; TCRdb has only the in-frame clones, and not every one. The sample carries just over 90,000 clones, 90% to 95% recorded once. This sequence joins TRBV15 and TRBJ1-5; D not resolved. The sample in question was CD4+ or CD8+ T cells sorted from blood, obtained in a trial of the OX40 agonist ivuxolimab. This TCR derives from an adult with an advanced solid tumor such as melanoma, head and neck, liver or kidney cancer. The DNA for the CDR3 is TGTGCCACCAGCAGAGGAAGGGAAAATCAGCCCCAGCATTTT. Its translation: CATSRGRENQPQHF.